This T cell receptor (beta chain) was recorded in a study of control samples from healthy donors and cancer patients. Profiling relied on immunoSEQ multiplex PCR, and the TCRdb table lists in-frame clones only, not all of them. The sample lists under 60,000 clones; roughly 94% were seen once. Sequences were obtained from blood. The sequence was collected from a man aged 30-40 years in good health.

CDR3 sequence reads: CASSVTGGASQPQHF. CDR3 DNA sequence: TGTGCCAGCAGCGTTACAGGGGGAGCTAGTCAGCCCCAGCATTTT. The rearrangement joins TRBV9 to TRBJ1-5; 8 bases are shared with TRBD1. J was trimmed by 6 bases and V by 2 bases; bases with no gene match: 7. The CDR3 has 15 residues. Germline CDR1 is SGDLS and CDR2 is YYNGEE. The variable domain in full, with the rest retrieved from reference TRBV9 and TRBJ1-5, is DSGVTQTPKHLITATGQRVTLRCSPRSGDLSVYWYQQSLDQGLQFLIQYYNGEERAKGNILERFSAQQFPDLHSELNLSSLELGDSALYFCASSVTGGASQPQHFGDGTRLSIL.